The 30 T cell receptor delta chains below were found in one sample sequenced in a study of gamma-delta chains in newborns, infants, children. TCRdb redid clone calling on the reads using CATT. This table has roughly 3,100 delta-chain clones, over 2% appearing once. The sample consisted of blood. These receptors originate from a child who was a newborn, infant or young child, either healthy, febrile or measles-vaccinated (not recorded which).

This clone was recorded a few times. One base away lies a much larger clone, so this may be a sequencing read error. CDR3 sequence: CACDTVLGGNARSWDTRQMFF. DNA for the CDR3: TGTGCCTGTGACACCGTTCTGGGGGGTAACGCCCGCTCCTGGGACACCCGACAGATGTTTTTC. The chain recombines TRDV2 with TRDJ3; 7 bases align to TRDD3. The CDR3 totals 21 residues. The germline V gene encodes CDR1 GEAIGNYY and CDR2 EKD. The ends lost 0 bases at V and 0 bases at J; junction bases unmatched: 13.

This clone has just a few counts. This clone may be a read error of a much larger clone one base away. This chain's CDR3 is CACDTLGGLSSWDTLQMFF. Here the CDR3 DNA reads TGTGCCTGTGACACCCTCGGGGGTCTGAGCTCCTGGGACACCCTACAGATGTTTTTC. The genes are TRDV2 and TRDJ3; possibly TRDD3 for D (5 bases). The CDR3 has 19 residues. CDR1 is GEAIGNYY and CDR2 is EKD in the germline V gene.

Note on this clone: A much larger clone is a single base away; this may be a read error. Other nucleotide sequences from this sample produce the same CDR3. The gene calls are TRDV2 and TRDJ1; the match to TRDD3 covers 8 bases. Germline V gene data show CDR1 as GEAIGNYY and CDR2 as EKD. Unmatched junction bases numbered 11, after V lost 3 bases and J lost 0 bases. CDR3 length: 17 amino acids. The CDR3 sequence: CACDPVLGGGDTDKLIF. CDR3 in DNA: TGTGCCTGTGACCCCGTACTGGGGGGTGGAGACACCGATAAACTCATCTTT.

About this clone itself: A much larger clonotype is one base distant, so this may be a read error. This specimen includes other DNA sequences encoding the same CDR3. The genes are TRDV2 and TRDJ1; the match to TRDD3 covers 7 bases. The CDR3 totals 13 residues. Germline V gene data show CDR1 as GEAIGNYY and CDR2 as EKD. The CDR3 DNA is TGTGCTTGTGACCAATTGGGGGACTTGAAACTCATCTTT. It specifies CACDQLGDLKLIF.

This clone is judged medium-sized (0.01 to 0.1%). J is TRDJ1 and V is TRDV2; 12 bases map to TRDD3. The CDR3 covers 19 residues. Germline assignment: CDR1 GEAIGNYY and CDR2 EKD. After removal of 0 bases from V and 1 base from J, the junction contained 11 bases not matched to a gene. The CDR3 loop reads CACDTLDTGGYQATDKLIF. The CDR3 coding sequence is TGTGCCTGTGACACCTTAGATACTGGGGGATACCAGGCCACCGATAAACTCATCTTT.

A few counts support this clone. This may arise from a read error, as a much more abundant clone is one base away. The chain joins TRDV2 to TRDJ1; TRDD3 matches 7 bases. The CDR3 extends over 15 amino acids. From germline, CDR1 is GEAIGNYY and CDR2 EKD. The CDR3 sequence is CACDVLGKNTDKLTF. The CDR3 coding sequence is TGTGCCTGTGACGTACTGGGGAAAAACACCGATAAACTCACCTTT.

V usage is TRDV2 and J usage is TRDJ3; TRDD3 matches at 9 bases. Germline lookup yields CDR1 GEAIGNYY and CDR2 EKD. With V trimmed by 0 bases and J by 0 bases, 14 bases remained unmatched. The CDR3 consists of 22 residues. The CDR3, as DNA: TGTGCCTGTGACACCCTTCCTGTACTGGGGGACGCTAGCTCCTGGGACACCCGACAGATGTTTTTC. This gives the protein CACDTLPVLGDASSWDTRQMFF.

This clone is medium-sized within its sample. The chain has TRDV2 and TRDJ3; 12 positions agree with TRDD3. The trim removed 3 bases at V and 0 bases at J, leaving 5 bases unmatched. Germline lookup yields CDR1 GEAIGNYY and CDR2 EKD. The CDR3 contains 19 residues. CDR3 DNA sequence: TGTGCCTGTGACCTCCTGGGGGATACGAGCTCCTGGGACACCCGACAGATGTTTTTC. Translated: CACDLLGDTSSWDTRQMFF.

The sample holds a few counts of this clone. A much larger clone differs by one base, so this may be a read error. The chain employs TRDV2 and TRDJ3, with 10 bases fitting TRDD3. Germline CDR1 and CDR2: GEAIGNYY and EKD. The CDR3 is 17 amino acids. DNA for the CDR3: TGTGCCTGTGACAGTACTGGGGGATCCTGGGACACCCGACAGACGTTTTTC. Protein: CACDSTGGSWDTRQTFF.

This clone is deemed medium-sized. In the same sample, other DNA sequences code for this CDR3. The chain is built from TRDV2 and TRDJ3, with 10 positions matching TRDD3. The CDR3 sequence is 19 residues long. CDR1 GEAIGNYY and CDR2 EKD come from the germline V gene. Trimming at V came to 1 base and at J to 0 bases, leaving 5 bases not matched to a gene. This CDR3 is CACDTTGGFHSWDTRQMFF. The DNA of the CDR3 is TGTGCCTGTGACACAACTGGGGGATTCCACTCCTGGGACACCCGACAGATGTTTTTC.

This clone is medium-sized by share. The genes are TRDV2 and TRDJ1, with TRDD3 identical over 7 bases. Trimming removed 0 bases from V and 3 bases from J; junction bases left unmatched: 15. Germline assignment: CDR1 GEAIGNYY and CDR2 EKD. This CDR3 has 18 residues. CDR3 residues: CACDTVRPGGLTPDKLIF. DNA for the CDR3: TGTGCCTGTGACACCGTACGGCCTGGGGGCCTCACTCCCGATAAACTCATCTTT.

In its sample, this clone was seen a few times. This sequence is one base from a far larger clone and is likely a read error. This sequence joins TRDV2 and TRDJ1; 11 bases align to TRDD3. There are 19 residues in the CDR3. CDR1 and CDR2 from the germline V gene are GEAIGNYY and EKD. The chain's CDR3 is CACDTVRAGGYSYTDKPIF. CDR3 coding DNA: TGTGCCTGTGACACCGTCCGGGCTGGGGGATACTCCTACACCGATAAACCCATCTTT.

Points on this clone: A much more abundant neighbour one base away suggests this may be a read error. The chain carries TRDV2 and TRDJ1; D not certain. Trimming cost V 3 bases and J 9 bases, with 22 bases left between them. The CDR3 length is 15 residues. CDR1 and CDR2 from the germline V gene are GEAIGNYY and EKD. This CDR3 is CACDAVGFQTSELIF. CDR3 DNA sequence: TGTGCCTGTGACGCCGTTGGTTTCCAAACCAGCGAACTCATCTTT.

Turning to this clone: Other DNA sequences from this sample encode an identical CDR3 as well. The chain carries TRDV2 and TRDJ1; TRDD3 agrees at 9 bases. V lost 3 bases, J lost 0 bases, and 13 bases stayed unmatched. Germline CDR1 reads GEAIGNYY; CDR2 reads EKD. The CDR3 runs 18 residues. The chain's CDR3 is CACDAVLGENFNTDKLIF. CDR3 nucleotides: TGTGCCTGTGACGCCGTACTGGGGGAAAACTTTAACACCGATAAACTCATCTTT.

A remark on this clone: A read error is possible here, since a much larger clone lies one base away. V is TRDV2 and J is TRDJ1; the D gene is possibly TRDD3 (5 bases). In germline, CDR1 is GEAIGNYY, CDR2 EKD. The CDR3 length is 17 residues. V gave up 0 bases and J gave up 1 base, with 17 bases separating them. CDR3: CACDTVGSSTCTDKLIF. The CDR3 DNA sequence: TGTGCCTGTGACACCGTGGGGAGTTCTACGTGCACCGATAAACTCATCTTT.

This clone was picked up a small number of times. The chain has TRDV2 and TRDJ1; tentative D call: TRDD2 (6 bases). Per the germline V gene, CDR1 is GEAIGNYY and CDR2 is EKD. Trimming left V 4 bases short and J 1 base short, with 24 bases between. The CDR3 has 18 residues. This chain's CDR3 is CACDPVSGVLPITDKLIF. DNA for the CDR3: TGTGCCTGTGATCCGGTATCGGGGGTCCTACCGATCACCGATAAACTCATCTTT.

This clone was seen only a few times. Since a far larger clone is one base different, this is likely a read error. This same CDR3 is encoded by further DNA sequences in the sample. The V and J genes are TRDV2 and TRDJ1; 8 nucleotides agree with TRDD3. Trimming took 7 bases from V and 0 from J; bases not matched to a gene: 21. CDR3 size: 19 residues. CDR1 GEAIGNYY and CDR2 EKD come from the germline V gene. CDR3 sequence: CACDPVSAPGGDYTDKLIF. CDR3 nucleotide sequence: TGTGCCTGCGACCCAGTTTCGGCCCCTGGGGGAGATTACACCGATAAACTCATCTTT.

Judged by abundance, this clone is medium-sized. This rearrangement joins TRDV2 to TRDJ2; 10 bases match TRDD3. V dropped 2 bases and J dropped 5; count of bases not matched to a gene: 1. Germline CDR1 and CDR2: GEAIGNYY and EKD. The CDR3 sequence is 14 residues long. In nucleotides, the CDR3 is TGTGCCTGTGACATACTGGGGGATACAGCACAACTCTTCTTT. The encoded protein is CACDILGDTAQLFF.

This clone was counted between two and nine times. This may stem from a read error, because a much larger clone lies one nucleotide away. The chain uses TRDV2 and TRDJ3; 9 nucleotides match TRDD3. The germline CDR1 and CDR2 sequences are GEAIGNYY and EKD. CDR3 length: 18 residues. The DNA of the CDR3 is TGTGCCTGTGACACCGTACTGGGGGACTCCTGGGGCACCCGACAGATGTTTTTC. The encoded protein is CACDTVLGDSWGTRQMFF.

This clone was detected a few times. This clone may be a read error of a much larger clone one base away. At the DNA level, this CDR3 is encoded by other sequences in the same sample as well. The chain carries TRDV2 and TRDJ1; 12 bases agree with TRDD3. The CDR3 contains 18 residues. Germline V CDR1 and CDR2: GEAIGNYY, EKD. CDR3 nucleotide sequence: TGTGCCTGTGACACCGTATCAACTGGGGGATACAGGGGCGATAAACTCATCTTC. Its protein is CACDTVSTGGYRGDKLIF.

This clone was counted a few times. A single base is all that separates this from a far larger clone, so a read error is likely. The rearrangement links TRDV2 to TRDJ1; 13 positions agree with TRDD3. Germline CDR1 reads GEAIGNYY; CDR2 reads EKD. Losses at the gene ends were 5 bases for V and 0 bases for J; bases not matched to a gene: 20. This CDR3 region has 21 residues. The CDR3 coding sequence is TGTGCCTGTGGCTCTATACGCGGGGTACTGGGGGATACGCCTGACACCGATAAACTCATCTTT. Its translation is CACGSIRGVLGDTPDTDKLIF.

This clone was seen a few times. Being one base from a much bigger clone, this may be a read error. The genes are TRDV2 and TRDJ1, with TRDD3 identical over 7 bases. From germline, CDR1 is GEAIGNYY and CDR2 EKD. The CDR3 is 18 residues long. The CDR3 DNA reads as TGTGCCTGTGATCCTCTGGGGGCACCAGGTTCCAACACCGATAGACTCATCTTT. It is translated as CACDPLGAPGSNTDRLIF.

Sample share makes this clone medium-sized (0.01 to 0.1%). The V and J genes are TRDV2 and TRDJ1; 8 bases line up with TRDD3. V dropped 0 bases and J dropped 4; count of bases not matched to a gene: 9. The germline V gene encodes CDR1 GEAIGNYY and CDR2 EKD. This CDR3 is built from 16 residues. CDR3 DNA sequence: TGTGCCTGTGACACCGTGGGGGGGATAATCCTCGATAAACTCATCTTT. Translating it yields CACDTVGGIILDKLIF.

This clone qualifies as medium-sized (0.01 to 0.1%). The chain recombines TRDV2 with TRDJ3; TRDD3 matches at 8 bases. With V trimmed by 1 base and J by 0 bases, 7 bases remained unmatched. Germline loops: CDR1 GEAIGNYY, CDR2 EKD. The CDR3 runs to 19 residues. CDR3 sequence reads: CACDTAGGPSSWDTRQMFF. In nucleotides, the CDR3 is TGTGCCTGTGACACGGCTGGGGGACCAAGCTCCTGGGACACCCGACAGATGTTTTTC.

This chain joins TRDV2 and TRDJ1; TRDD2 matches at 9 bases. Germline loops: CDR1 GEAIGNYY, CDR2 EKD. Trimming removed 2 bases from V and 4 bases from J; junction bases left unmatched: 16. CDR3 length: 18 residues. The CDR3 DNA reads as TGTGCCTGTGACAACCTTCCTACGAGGGGGAGATTCAGCGATAAACTCATCTTT. Protein: CACDNLPTRGRFSDKLIF.

This clone was seen more than once but under ten times. A much larger clone sits a single nucleotide away, making a read error possible. V gene TRDV2 combines with J gene TRDJ1; the match to TRDD3 covers 11 bases. Per the germline V gene, CDR1 is GEAIGNYY and CDR2 is EKD. V dropped 5 bases and J dropped 0; count of bases not matched to a gene: 7. There are 16 residues in the CDR3. The CDR3 protein is CACGTLGDTDTDKLIF. In DNA form, the CDR3 reads TGTGCCTGTGGCACTTTGGGGGATACGGACACCGATAAACTCATCTTT.

This clone is judged medium-sized (0.01 to 0.1%). The CDR3 DNA reads as TGTGCCTGTGACGGACTGGAGGGAGACGTACAGAGGACCGATAAACTCATCTTT. Its translation: CACDGLEGDVQRTDKLIF. The V call is TRDV2, the J call TRDJ1; D is possibly TRDD3 (5 bases). V was pared by 3 bases and J by 2 bases, with 24 bases between. The CDR3 is made up of 18 amino acids. Germline CDR1 GEAIGNYY, CDR2 EKD.

This clone was seen a handful of times. V gene TRDV2 combines with J gene TRDJ3; 12 positions match TRDD3. Germline lookup yields CDR1 GEAIGNYY and CDR2 EKD. This CDR3 contains 20 residues. Trimming removed 2 bases from V and 0 bases from J; junction bases left unmatched: 7. Here the CDR3 reads CACDRVLGDTLSWDTRQMFF. As DNA, the CDR3 is TGTGCCTGTGACAGGGTACTGGGGGATACCCTCTCCTGGGACACCCGACAGATGTTTTTC.

The chain combines TRDV1 with TRDJ1, with 8 bases lining up with TRDD3. V shed 3 bases, J shed 6 bases, and the junction held 18 bases outside the gene matches. Germline CDR1 reads TSWWSYY; CDR2 reads QGS. This CDR3 region has 18 residues. CDR3 nucleotide sequence: TGTGCTCTTGGGGAGGAAGAAACTGGCCCGAGGGGATACAATAAACTCATCTTT. Its protein is CALGEEETGPRGYNKLIF.

Remarks on this clone: The DNA is omitted, as the CDR3 cannot be located on it reliably, and the CDR3 follows TCRdb's listing. The chain employs TRAV29/DV5 and TRDJ1; the D call in the table, TRDD3, was not verified against the DNA. From germline, CDR1 is NSMFDY and CDR2 ISSIKDK. Including both end residues, the CDR3 is 25 amino acids long. This chain's CDR3 is CSVLLCSKRRPHPTGWGIDTDKLIF.